This section outlines one T cell receptor beta chain sequence together with its context. Its antigen is unknown. The data originate from a study of early T cells in non-severe SARS-CoV-2 infection. Unique molecular identifiers were attached to individual cDNA molecules. TCRdb processed the 5' RACE reads anew with MiXCR; each CDR3 protein has one entry. The data show 65,000 to 95,000 distinct CDR3 sequences, with roughly 13% seen just once and approximately 9.9% held by the top ten. Study conclusions and caveats: Using VDJdb, the matching emphasized anti-spike CD8 responses while missing private and CD4 specificities.

V gave up 2 bases and J gave up 0 bases, with 5 bases separating them. Per germline, CDR1 KGHSH and CDR2 LQKENI. CDR3 length equals 15 residues. This clonotype was sampled from an adult who was a healthcare worker with PCR-confirmed SARS-CoV-2 infection or an uninfected control (not recorded which). The sequenced sample was whole blood. The J gene is TRBJ2-6, the V gene TRBV18, with D uncertain. The CDR3 is CASSPEHSGANVLTF. In DNA form, the CDR3 reads TGTGCCAGCTCACCAGAACACTCTGGGGCCAACGTCCTGACTTTC.